The 29 T cell receptor beta chains below all came from one sample that was sequenced in a study of Graves' ophthalmopathy and Graves' hyperthyroidism. The authors amplified TCR beta CDR3 regions from RNA transcripts. Scientists carried out first-round RT-PCR using HTBI primers and then a second-round multiplex PCR. In TCRdb, the multiplex PCR reads were re-called with MiXCR into one record per CDR3 protein. Found here are approximately 700,000 distinct CDR3 sequences, roughly 40% of them singletons; the top ten hold roughly 45%. Sequencing was done on a sample of peripheral blood. The receptor set was obtained from an adult man with Graves' ophthalmopathy.

The chain recombines TRBV7-2 with TRBJ1-2; possible D gene TRBD1, 5 bases. Trimming left V 4 bases short and J 8 bases short, with 14 bases between. CDR1 and CDR2 from the germline V gene are SGHTA and FQGNSA. The CDR3 length is 13 residues. This CDR3 is CASSYRDSRGYTF. In DNA form, the CDR3 reads TGTGCCAGCAGCTACCGGGACTCCCGCGGCTACACCTTC.

This clonotype was picked up many times. The rearrangement links TRBV10-3 to TRBJ1-6; no clear D gene. CDR3 size: 12 residues. Germline V gene lookup returns CDR1 ENHRY and CDR2 SYGVKD. Trimming cost V 10 bases and J 7 bases, with 11 bases left between them. CDR3 sequence: CATRAPNSPLHF. CDR3 nucleotide sequence: TGTGCCACCCGGGCACCAAATTCACCCCTCCACTTT.

The chain links TRBV7-8 to TRBJ2-7; D call uncertain. Germline CDR1 reads SGHVS; CDR2 reads FQNEAQ. Trimming shortened V by 1 base and J by 2 bases, and 9 bases separated the two germline ends. The CDR3 sequence is 14 residues long. CDR3 nucleotides: TGTGCCAGCAGCTTAGTTGACGGACCCTACGAGCAGTACTTC. It specifies CASSLVDGPYEQYF.

The chain carries TRBV19 and TRBJ1-5; 8 nucleotides match TRBD1. V lost 2 bases to trimming and J lost 0 bases; unmatched junction nucleotides: 3. There are 16 residues in the CDR3. Germline CDR1 and CDR2: LNHDA and SQIVND (reference sequence). CDR3 residues: CASSIQGANSNQPQHF. CDR3 in DNA: TGTGCCAGTAGTATACAGGGGGCAAATAGCAATCAGCCCCAGCATTTT.

This clonotype has ten or more counts. The rearrangement links TRBV6-6 to TRBJ1-3; perhaps TRBD1 as D (5 bases). The CDR3 extends over 15 amino acids. V lost 2 bases to trimming and J lost 0 bases, with 8 bases between them. Germline V lookup: CDR1 MNHNY, CDR2 SVGAGI (reference sequence). The CDR3 DNA reads as TGTGCCAGCAGTTACACAGGCCCCTCTGGAAACACCATATATTTT. Protein: CASSYTGPSGNTIYF.

The V and J genes are TRBV7-8 and TRBJ2-5, with a weak D call TRBD2 (6 bases). Germline V gene data show CDR1 as SGHVS and CDR2 as FQNEAQ. V was clipped by 3 bases and J by 9 bases, with 14 bases between them. There are 13 residues in the CDR3. The CDR3 sequence is CASSFGLGEAQYF. The CDR3 bases are TGTGCCAGCAGCTTCGGACTGGGGGAGGCCCAGTACTTC.

This clonotype was observed once. The chain combines TRBV7-6 with TRBJ2-5; D may be TRBD1 (5 bases). V shed 1 base and J shed 5 bases, with 11 bases lying between them. The CDR3 length is 14 residues. The germline V gene has CDR1 SGHVS and CDR2 FNYEAQ. The CDR3, as DNA: TGTGCCAGCAGCTTAGGGCCTCCAGGGGAGACCCAGTACTTC. It codes for CASSLGPPGETQYF.

This clonotype was seen at least ten times. The rearrangement uses TRBV29-1 and TRBJ2-6, with 7 bases fitting TRBD1. CDR3 length: 16 residues. Germline V CDR1 and CDR2: SQVTM, ANQGSEA. J was trimmed by 0 bases and V by 6 bases; bases with no gene match: 8. The CDR3 is CSVRLTGDSGANVLTF. CDR3 in DNA: TGCAGCGTGAGGTTAACAGGGGACTCTGGGGCCAACGTCCTGACTTTC. The whole variable domain, filled in from reference TRBV29-1 and TRBJ2-6, reads SAVISQKPSRDICQRGTSLTIQCQVDSQVTMMFWYRQQPGQSLTLIATANQGSEATYESGFVIDKFPISRPNLTFSTLTVSNMSPEDSSIYLCSVRLTGDSGANVLTFGAGSRLTVL.

This clonotype was picked up many times. V usage is TRBV7-9 and J usage is TRBJ1-5; 7 nucleotides align to TRBD1. The CDR3 covers 14 residues. V trimming: 4 bases; J trimming: 5 bases; junction bases outside the gene matches: 5. Per the germline V gene, CDR1 is SEHNR and CDR2 is FQNEAQ (reference sequence). This CDR3 reads CASSSEDRHQPQHF. The CDR3 bases are TGTGCCAGCAGCTCCGAGGACAGGCATCAGCCCCAGCATTTT.

Details on this clonotype: A much larger clone lies one base from this, so it may be a read error. The J gene is TRBJ1-3, the V gene TRBV2, with TRBD1 as a possible D gene (5 bases). The CDR3 contains 15 residues. V shed 2 bases and J shed 3 bases, with 11 bases lying between them. Germline CDR1 and CDR2: SNHLY and FYNNEI. The CDR3 DNA is TGTGCCAGCAGTGAACGGGGGTTCTTTGGAAACACCATATATTTT. It encodes CASSERGFFGNTIYF.

The V and J genes are TRBV6-4 and TRBJ2-7, with D possibly being TRBD1 or TRBD2 (5 bases each). This CDR3 has 15 amino acids. Germline lookup yields CDR1 MRHNA and CDR2 SNTAGT. Trimming shortened V by 6 bases and J by 7 bases, and 22 bases separated the two germline ends. This CDR3 is CASRPPYDGAGEQYF. For the CDR3, the DNA is TGTGCCAGCAGGCCGCCATATGACGGGGCAGGGGAGCAGTACTTC.

The chain carries TRBV7-9 and TRBJ2-5, with 9 nucleotides matching TRBD1. Germline trimming cut 3 bases from V and 1 base from J; bases unmatched to any gene: 6. This CDR3 is 16 amino acids long. CDR1 is SEHNR and CDR2 is FQNEAQ in the germline V gene (reference sequence). CDR3 sequence reads: CASSFGQGSFQETQYF. The CDR3 region has the DNA TGTGCCAGCAGCTTTGGACAGGGGAGTTTCCAAGAGACCCAGTACTTC. The full variable domain, with the rest looked up from reference TRBV7-9 and TRBJ2-5, is DTGVSQNPRHKITKRGQNVTFRCDPISEHNRLYWYRQTLGQGPEFLTYFQNEAQLEKSRLLSDRFSAERPKGSFSTLEIQRTEQGDSAMYLCASSFGQGSFQETQYFGPGTRLLVL.

This clonotype was picked up one time. The rearrangement joins TRBV20-1 to TRBJ1-5; TRBD1 agrees at 9 bases. Looked up from germline, CDR1 is DFQATT and CDR2 is SNEGSKA (reference sequence). This CDR3 is 13 amino acids long. The J segment lost 2 bases and the V segment lost 8 bases, leaving 4 bases of the junction unmatched. The CDR3 region is CSFRTGGNQPQHF. Written as DNA, the CDR3 is TGCAGTTTCCGGACAGGGGGCAATCAGCCCCAGCATTTT.

There are many counts of this clonotype. The rearrangement links TRBV7-2 to TRBJ2-6, with TRBD2 as a possible D gene (6 bases). This CDR3 region has 17 residues. Germline V CDR1 and CDR2: SGHTA, FQGNSA. V lost 2 bases to trimming and J lost 2 bases, with 13 bases between them. The CDR3 sequence: CASSLTGPGAGANVLTF. The CDR3 bases are TGTGCCAGCAGCTTAACGGGCCCGGGAGCTGGGGCCAACGTCCTGACTTTC.

This clonotype was picked up many times. V is TRBV10-2 and J is TRBJ2-7; 7 nucleotides agree with TRBD2. V lost 0 bases to trimming and J lost 4 bases; unmatched junction nucleotides: 3. This CDR3 contains 14 residues. CDR1 and CDR2 from the germline V gene are WSHSY and SAAADI. This CDR3 is CASSESVGGYEQYF. The CDR3, as DNA: TGCGCCAGCAGTGAGTCTGTCGGGGGGTACGAGCAGTACTTC.

This clonotype has at least ten counts. The chain joins TRBV7-9 to TRBJ2-5; D is unresolved. The CDR3 runs 12 residues. Germline V CDR1 and CDR2: SEHNR, FQNEAQ (reference sequence). V lost 6 bases, J lost 7 bases, and 12 bases lay in between. The CDR3 region has the DNA TGTGCCAGCAGTTCGGAAGCCGGGACCCAGTACTTC. It yields the protein CASSSEAGTQYF.

This clonotype was picked up a small number of times. V and J are TRBV10-3 and TRBJ1-2, with 7 bases lining up with TRBD1. After removal of 3 bases from V and 6 bases from J, the junction contained 7 bases not matched to a gene. Germline V gene data show CDR1 as ENHRY and CDR2 as SYGVKD. The CDR3 runs to 14 residues. CDR3 loop: CAISEVRTGDGYTF. In DNA, the CDR3 is TGTGCCATCAGTGAAGTCAGGACAGGCGATGGCTACACCTTC.

This chain uses TRBV10-3 with TRBJ1-2, with 12 bases matching TRBD1. CDR1 is ENHRY and CDR2 is SYGVKD in the germline V gene. Trimming took 10 bases from V and 6 from J; bases not matched to a gene: 15. This CDR3 is 16 amino acids long. The CDR3 bases are TGTGCCAGCAGCAACACCGGGACAGGGGGCGCGAATGGCTACACCTTC. Its protein product is CASSNTGTGGANGYTF.

This clonotype was seen at least ten times. The gene calls are TRBV2 and TRBJ1-2; D gene unclear. This CDR3 is 13 amino acids long. V lost 9 bases and J 6 bases, leaving 17 bases between the germline ends. In germline, CDR1 is SNHLY, CDR2 FYNNEI. The CDR3 loop reads CARGGKGLHGYTF. In DNA, the CDR3 is TGTGCCAGGGGCGGGAAGGGTCTACATGGCTACACCTTC.

J is TRBJ2-3 and V is TRBV29-1; D is possibly TRBD1 (5 bases). Trimming cost V 3 bases and J 4 bases, with 8 bases left between them. The germline V gene has CDR1 SQVTM and CDR2 ANQGSEA. The CDR3 contains 12 residues. This CDR3 is CSVEKGSDTQYF. CDR3 nucleotide sequence: TGCAGCGTTGAGAAGGGGTCAGATACGCAGTATTTT.

This clonotype came up a few times. V usage is TRBV19 and J usage is TRBJ1-5; a weak D match, TRBD1 (6 bases). The length of the CDR3 is 14 residues. V lost 7 bases to trimming and J lost 2 bases, with 12 bases between them. Germline CDR1 and CDR2: LNHDA and SQIVND (reference sequence). CDR3 in DNA: TGTGCCAGTACCATAGGGGGTCGCAATCAGCCCCAGCATTTT. Its protein product is CASTIGGRNQPQHF. Together with reference TRBV19 and TRBJ1-5, the CDR3 gives the full variable domain: DGGITQSPKYLFRKEGQNVTLSCEQNLNHDAMYWYRQDPGQGLRLIYYSQIVNDFQKGDIAEGYSVSREKKESFPLTVTSAQKNPTAFYLCASTIGGRNQPQHFGDGTRLSIL.

The rearrangement uses TRBV5-4 and TRBJ2-5; the D is unclear. The ends were cut back, 0 bases at V and 5 bases at J, with 8 bases in the middle. Germline V gives CDR1 SGHNT, CDR2 YYREEE (reference sequence). This CDR3 is built from 13 residues. CDR3 loop: CASSLDVGETQYF. In nucleotides, the CDR3 is TGTGCCAGCAGCTTGGACGTGGGGGAGACCCAGTACTTC.

This clonotype showed up just a few times. V and J are TRBV20-1 and TRBJ1-2; 7 bases align to TRBD1. V lost 1 base to trimming and J lost 2 bases; unmatched junction nucleotides: 1. From germline, CDR1 is DFQATT and CDR2 SNEGSKA (reference sequence). The CDR3 contains 13 residues. CDR3 DNA: TGCAGTGCTAGAGGGGACAGAAACTATGGCTACACCTTC. It translates to CSARGDRNYGYTF.

This clonotype was seen a few times. V gene TRBV9 combines with J gene TRBJ2-7, with TRBD2 identical over 8 bases. The germline V gene encodes CDR1 SGDLS and CDR2 YYNGEE. Trimming took 7 bases from V and 4 from J; bases not matched to a gene: 13. The CDR3 consists of 15 residues. The CDR3 region is CASASSGGLLYEQYF. The CDR3 DNA follows: TGTGCCAGCGCCTCAAGCGGGGGACTTCTTTACGAGCAGTACTTC.

The V gene is TRBV7-9, the J gene TRBJ2-5, with 11 bases aligning to TRBD1. The length of the CDR3 is 16 residues. Germline V gene sequence: CDR1 SEHNR, CDR2 FQNEAQ (reference sequence). J lost 5 bases, V lost 8 bases, and 13 bases had no gene match. This CDR3 reads CASSPGQGAGKETQYF. CDR3 nucleotides: TGTGCCAGCTCACCAGGACAGGGGGCAGGCAAGGAGACCCAGTACTTC.

J is TRBJ2-7 and V is TRBV2, with 10 bases fitting TRBD2. The CDR3 runs 14 residues. Germline trimming cut 8 bases from V and 5 bases from J; bases unmatched to any gene: 9. CDR1 is SNHLY, CDR2 FYNNEI, per germline. CDR3: CASVASGSVDEQYF. The CDR3 DNA is TGTGCCAGCGTAGCTAGCGGGAGTGTCGACGAGCAGTACTTC.

This sequence joins TRBV7-9 and TRBJ2-7; 8 bases agree with TRBD1. The CDR3 is 15 residues long. In germline, CDR1 is SEHNR, CDR2 FQNEAQ (reference sequence). V trimming: 6 bases; J trimming: 0 bases; junction bases outside the gene matches: 7. The CDR3 DNA reads TGTGCCAGCAGTTTAAAAGGGACAGGCTCCTACGAGCAGTACTTC. This codes for CASSLKGTGSYEQYF. Complete variable domain (other parts from reference TRBV7-9 and TRBJ2-7): DTGVSQNPRHKITKRGQNVTFRCDPISEHNRLYWYRQTLGQGPEFLTYFQNEAQLEKSRLLSDRFSAERPKGSFSTLEIQRTEQGDSAMYLCASSLKGTGSYEQYFGPGTRLTVT.

This chain joins TRBV29-1 and TRBJ1-2; weak D call: TRBD1 (6 bases). The CDR3 consists of 16 residues. The germline CDR1 and CDR2 sequences are SQVTM and ANQGSEA. V gave up 4 bases and J gave up 7 bases, with 25 bases separating them. The CDR3 region is CSVVWQGSLTIRGYTF. CDR3 in DNA: TGCAGCGTTGTTTGGCAGGGGAGTTTGACTATTCGTGGCTACACCTTC.

The genes are TRBV6-2 or TRBV6-3 and TRBJ2-7; 10 nucleotides line up with TRBD2. CDR1 is MNHEY and CDR2 is SVGEGT in the germline V gene. The CDR3 is 15 residues long. V lost 0 bases, J lost 6 bases, and 5 bases stayed unmatched. The CDR3 is CASSYSASGSLEQYF. The CDR3 nucleotides are TGTGCCAGCAGTTACTCGGCTAGCGGGAGTCTCGAGCAGTACTTC.